This entry lists 3 T cell receptor beta chains sequenced from one sample in a study of cytomegalovirus exposure and HLA in healthy donors. The PCR employed 60 Vbeta primers together with 13 Jbeta primers. The protocol was immunoSEQ multiplex PCR, while the TCRdb copy is restricted to in-frame clones and leaves out a portion. The repertoire holds over 75,000 clones, with almost 80% as singletons. Sequencing was done on a sample of PBMCs. The receptors stem from a female donor in good health and CMV-seronegative.

A single count supports this clone. The rearrangement joins TRBV30 to TRBJ2-5; 9 bases are shared with TRBD2. CDR1 and CDR2 from the germline V gene are GTSNPN and SVGIG (reference sequence). This CDR3 region has 12 residues. V was clipped by 2 bases and J by 10 bases; unmatched bases: 5. DNA for the CDR3: TGTGCCTGGAGTAGCGGGGGGACCCTCCAGTACTTC. Residues: CAWSSGGTLQYF.

V usage is TRBV19 and J usage is TRBJ1-1; D is unclear. V was clipped by 2 bases and J by 1 base, with 8 bases between them. Germline CDR1 LNHDA, CDR2 SQIVND (reference sequence). There are 14 residues in the CDR3. This CDR3 is CASSIRRENTEAFF. Here the CDR3 DNA reads TGTGCCAGTAGTATAAGGCGGGAGAACACTGAAGCTTTCTTT.

With respect to this clone: A junction boundary mismatches the germline segment, possibly from a read error. V and J are TRBV5-4 and TRBJ1-1; 8 bases map to TRBD1. CDR3 length equals 18 residues. Germline V lookup: CDR1 SGHNT, CDR2 YYREEE (reference sequence). CDR3: CAISLSPQGASRNTEAFF. The CDR3 region has the DNA TGTGCCATCAGCTTGTCCCCCCAGGGGGCTAGTAGAAACACTGAAGCTTTCTTT.